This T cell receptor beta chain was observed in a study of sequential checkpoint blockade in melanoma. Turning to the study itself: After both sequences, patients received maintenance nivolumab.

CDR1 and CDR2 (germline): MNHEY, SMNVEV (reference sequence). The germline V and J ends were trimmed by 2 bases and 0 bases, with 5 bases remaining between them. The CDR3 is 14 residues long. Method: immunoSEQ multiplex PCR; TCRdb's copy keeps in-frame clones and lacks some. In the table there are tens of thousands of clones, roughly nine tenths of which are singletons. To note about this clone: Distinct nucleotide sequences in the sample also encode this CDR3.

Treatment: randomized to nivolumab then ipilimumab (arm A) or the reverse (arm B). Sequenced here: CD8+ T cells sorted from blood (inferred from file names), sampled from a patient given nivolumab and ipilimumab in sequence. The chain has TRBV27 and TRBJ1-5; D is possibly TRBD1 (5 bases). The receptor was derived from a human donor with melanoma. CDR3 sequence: CASSLRGSNQPQHF. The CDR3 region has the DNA TGTGCCAGCAGTTTAAGGGGTAGCAATCAGCCCCAGCATTTT.